This T cell receptor beta chain is drawn from a study of cytomegalovirus exposure and HLA in healthy donors. About the research overall: The approximately 700 first-cohort repertoires shared a platform with the approximately 110 validation repertoires, as reported in a later analysis. Study conclusions and caveats: Across donors, most TCRs were seen rarely, yet some public ones were widespread. Altogether, some 170 TCR beta chains were recorded as cytomegalovirus-associated.

From the roughly 120-subject validation cohort, which was separate from the roughly 680-subject first cohort, the donors were drawn. Regarding this clone: Its antigen is as yet unknown.

Generated by immunoSEQ multiplex PCR, the TCRdb table keeps only in-frame clones and is missing some. The data show 150,000 or so clones, 86% seen once. Germline lookup yields CDR1 MNHEY and CDR2 SMNVEV (reference sequence). The CDR3 totals 13 residues. V lost 4 bases to trimming and J lost 0 bases, with 6 bases between them. Material: PBMCs. This clonotype was sampled from a human donor in good health. The rearrangement joins TRBV27 to TRBJ1-1; D remains unclear. The CDR3 spells CASSSTLNTEAFF. The CDR3 DNA follows: TGTGCCAGCAGTTCTACGTTGAACACTGAAGCTTTCTTT.